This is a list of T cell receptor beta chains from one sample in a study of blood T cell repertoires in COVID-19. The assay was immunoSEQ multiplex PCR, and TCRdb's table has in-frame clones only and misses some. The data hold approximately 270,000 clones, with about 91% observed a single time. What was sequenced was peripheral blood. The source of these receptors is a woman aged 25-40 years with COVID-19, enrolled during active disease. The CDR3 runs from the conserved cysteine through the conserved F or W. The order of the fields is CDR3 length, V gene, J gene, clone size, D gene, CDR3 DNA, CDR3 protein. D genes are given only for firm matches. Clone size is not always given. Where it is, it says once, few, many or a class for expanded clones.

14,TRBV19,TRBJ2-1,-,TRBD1,TGTGCCAGTAGTACCGGGACAGGGGGTTATGAGCAGTTCTTC,CASSTGTGGYEQFF
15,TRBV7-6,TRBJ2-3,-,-,TGTGCCAGCAGCTTAGCGGGCCCTTACACAGATACGCAGTATTTT,CASSLAGPYTDTQYF
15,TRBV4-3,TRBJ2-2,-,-,TGCGCCAGCAGCCAAGATAGGGGAAGCACCGGGGAGCTGTTTTTT,CASSQDRGSTGELFF
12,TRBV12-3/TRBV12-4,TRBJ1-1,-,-,TGTGCCAGCAGTTTAAATCCAGGTGAAGCTTTCTTT,CASSLNPGEAFF
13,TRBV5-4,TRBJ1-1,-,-,TGTGCCAGCAGCTTCCGTTGGGGAGGTGAAGCTTTCTTT,CASSFRWGGEAFF
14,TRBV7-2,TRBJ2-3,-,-,TGTGCCAGCAGCTTAGGGCTAGCCACAGATACGCAGTATTTT,CASSLGLATDTQYF
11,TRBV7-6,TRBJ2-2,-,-,TGTGCCTCGGGAGACACCGGGGAGCTGTTTTTT,CASGDTGELFF
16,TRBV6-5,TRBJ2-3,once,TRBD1,TGTGCCAGCAGTTACGGGACAGGGACTGCCACAGATACGCAGTATTTT,CASSYGTGTATDTQYF
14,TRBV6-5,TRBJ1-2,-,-,TGTGCCAGCAGTTACGGTAGAGGGTCCGATGGCTACACCTTC,CASSYGRGSDGYTF
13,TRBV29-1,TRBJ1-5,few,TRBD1,TGCAGCGTGGGACAGGGTGGGGATCAGCCCCAGCATTTT,CSVGQGGDQPQHF
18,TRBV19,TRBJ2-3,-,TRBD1,TGTGCCAGTAGTATAGATAGGGACAGGGACGGAAGCACAGATACGCAGTATTTT,CASSIDRDRDGSTDTQYF
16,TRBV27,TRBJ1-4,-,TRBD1,TGTGCCAGCAGTCCACTGCAGGGGGCAACTAATGAAAAACTGTTTTTT,CASSPLQGATNEKLFF
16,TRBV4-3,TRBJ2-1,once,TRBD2,TGCGCCAGCAGCCAAGCTGGCAGGCGGGGGGTCGATGAGCAGTTCTTC,CASSQAGRRGVDEQFF
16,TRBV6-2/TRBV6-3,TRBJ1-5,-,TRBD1,TGTGCCAGCAGTTATCCCCAGGGACAGGGTAACCAGCCCCAGCATTTT,CASSYPQGQGNQPQHF
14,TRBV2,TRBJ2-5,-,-,TGTGCCAGCAGTGTCGGGACATATCAAGAGACCCAGTACTTC,CASSVGTYQETQYF
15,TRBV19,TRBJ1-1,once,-,TGTGCCAGTAGTGGGGGGGAGACAGACCGCACTGAAGCTTTCTTT,CASSGGETDRTEAFF
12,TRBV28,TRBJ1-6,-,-,TGTGCCAGCAGTTTCTTTAATTCACCCCTCCACTTT,CASSFFNSPLHF
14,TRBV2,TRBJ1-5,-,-,TGTGCCAGCAGTGAAGAGTGGGCCGCGGGGCCCCAGCATTTT,CASSEEWAAGPQHF
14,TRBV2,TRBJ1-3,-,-,TGTGCCAGCAAGAGGAGGGACTCTGGAAACACCATATATTTT,CASKRRDSGNTIYF
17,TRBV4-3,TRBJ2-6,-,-,TGCGCCAGCAGCCCTGGACTGGAGAGCTCTGGGGCCAACGTCCTGACTTTC,CASSPGLESSGANVLTF
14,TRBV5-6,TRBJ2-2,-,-,TGTGCCAGCAGCGGGGGAGGTAGCTCCGGGGAGCTGTTTTTT,CASSGGGSSGELFF
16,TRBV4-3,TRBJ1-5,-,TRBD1,TGCGCCAGCAGCCAACAGATGACAGGGGGCTATCAGCCCCAGCATTTT,CASSQQMTGGYQPQHF
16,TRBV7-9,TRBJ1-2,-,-,TGTGCCAGCAGCCCCGCAGCGGGGCAAATTTTTTATGGCTACACCTTC,CASSPAAGQIFYGYTF
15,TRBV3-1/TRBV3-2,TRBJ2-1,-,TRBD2,TGTGCCAGCAGCCGAGCGGGGGGGCCCTACAATGAGCAGTTCTTC,CASSRAGGPYNEQFF
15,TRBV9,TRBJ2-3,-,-,TGTGCCAGCAGCGTAGCTCCGGGGTCCGCAGATACGCAGTATTTT,CASSVAPGSADTQYF
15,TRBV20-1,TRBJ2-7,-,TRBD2,TGCAGTGCTAGTAACCGGCTAGCGGGGACGTACGAGCAGTACTTC,CSASNRLAGTYEQYF
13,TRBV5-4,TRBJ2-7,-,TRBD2,TGTGCCAGCAGCTCTGGACTAGCCTACGAGCAGTACTTC,CASSSGLAYEQYF
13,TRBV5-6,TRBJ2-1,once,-,TGTGCCAGCAGCTTGGGGGTACAGTATGAGCAGTTCTTC,CASSLGVQYEQFF
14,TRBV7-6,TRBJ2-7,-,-,TGTGCCAGCAGCCCGGCCGGGAGAACCTACGAGCAGTACTTC,CASSPAGRTYEQYF
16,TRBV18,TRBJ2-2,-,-,TGTGCCAGCTCACCACAGGGACTTAAGAACACCGGGGAGCTGTTTTTT,CASSPQGLKNTGELFF
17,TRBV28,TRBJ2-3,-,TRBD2,TGTGCCAGCAGTTCTATAAAGCTAGCGGGAGGAAGAGATACGCAGTATTTT,CASSSIKLAGGRDTQYF
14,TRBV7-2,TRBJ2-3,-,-,TGTGCCAGCAGCCCAGGGGCCGGCACAGATACGCAGTATTTT,CASSPGAGTDTQYF
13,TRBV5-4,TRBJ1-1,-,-,TGTGCCAGCAGCCTGGTTGGTAGCACTGAAGCTTTCTTT,CASSLVGSTEAFF
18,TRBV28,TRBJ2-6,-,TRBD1,TGTGCCAGCAGTCCGCGACAGGGGCCCTACTCTGGGGCCAACGTCCTGACTTTC,CASSPRQGPYSGANVLTF
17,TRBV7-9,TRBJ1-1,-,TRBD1,TGTGCCAGCAGCTTAACCCGGACAGGGCGTAAGGGCACTGAAGCTTTCTTT,CASSLTRTGRKGTEAFF
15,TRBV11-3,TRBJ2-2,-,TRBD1,TGTGCCAGCAGCCCGAGACAGGGAAACACCGGGGAGCTGTTTTTT,CASSPRQGNTGELFF
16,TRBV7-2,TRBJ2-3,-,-,TGTGCCAGCAGCCTGCTGGGTAGGGGGAGCACAGATACGCAGTATTTT,CASSLLGRGSTDTQYF
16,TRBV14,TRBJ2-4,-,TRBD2,TGTGCCAGCAGCCCCCAGCGGGAGAGGTTCGGAAACATTCAGTACTTC,CASSPQRERFGNIQYF
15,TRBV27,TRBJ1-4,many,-,TGTGCCCCCTTATGCCCCCGACAGTTTAATGAAAAACTGTTTTTT,CAPLCPRQFNEKLFF
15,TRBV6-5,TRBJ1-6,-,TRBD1,TGTGCCAGCAGGGACAGGCTTCTCTATAATTCACCCCTCCACTTT,CASRDRLLYNSPLHF
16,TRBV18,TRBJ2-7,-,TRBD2,TGTGCCAGCTCACCAAGGACTAGCGGGGGGACCTACGAGCAGTACTTC,CASSPRTSGGTYEQYF
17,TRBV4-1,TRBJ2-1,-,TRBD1,TGCGCCAGCAGCCAACATTGGACAGGGTCCACCTACAATGAGCAGTTCTTC,CASSQHWTGSTYNEQFF
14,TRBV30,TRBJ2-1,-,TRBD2,TGTGCCTGGAGTGGGACTAGCGGGAGTCGTCGGCAGTTCTTC,CAWSGTSGSRRQFF
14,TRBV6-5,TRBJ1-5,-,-,TGTGCCAGCAGAAGAGGACAAGGAAATCAGCCCCAGCATTTT,CASRRGQGNQPQHF
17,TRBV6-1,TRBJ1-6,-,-,TGTGCCAGCAGTGAAGACAGGCCAAGCTCCTATAATTCACCCCTCCACTTT,CASSEDRPSSYNSPLHF
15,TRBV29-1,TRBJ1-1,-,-,TGCAGCGTTGTTTGGATCCGGGAACTGAACACTGAAGCTTTCTTT,CSVVWIRELNTEAFF
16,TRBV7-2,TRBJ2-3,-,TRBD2,TGTGCCAGCAGCTCCTGGGGGAGCGGGGGAACAGATACGCAGTATTTT,CASSSWGSGGTDTQYF
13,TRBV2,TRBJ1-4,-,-,TGTGCCAGCTATAGCCAGGGGCTAGAAAAACTGTTTTTT,CASYSQGLEKLFF